The 13 T cell receptor beta chains in this list originate from one sample, sequenced in a study of blood T cell repertoires in COVID-19. Produced via immunoSEQ multiplex PCR; TCRdb's table is partial and in-frame only. The sample lists 360,000 or so clones, just under 90% occurring once. The specimen was PBMCs or T cells enriched from blood (not recorded which). Every receptor here comes from a woman in her twenties or thirties who had recovered from COVID-19.

This chain joins TRBV5-5 and TRBJ2-3; TRBD2 aligns across 14 bases. CDR1 SGHKS and CDR2 YYEKEE come from the germline V gene (reference sequence). Trimming took 2 bases from V and 0 from J; bases not matched to a gene: 2. The CDR3 totals 17 residues. This chain's CDR3 is CASSFGLAGGSTDTQYF. Written as DNA, the CDR3 is TGTGCCAGCAGCTTTGGACTAGCGGGGGGCAGCACAGATACGCAGTATTTT. Based on the CDR3 plus reference TRBV5-5 and TRBJ2-3, the full variable domain is DAGVTQSPTHLIKTRGQQVTLRCSPISGHKSVSWYQQVLGQGPQFIFQYYEKEERGRGNFPDRFSARQFPNYSSELNVNALLLGDSALYLCASSFGLAGGSTDTQYFGPGTRLTVL.

The gene calls are TRBV29-1 and TRBJ1-4; D might be TRBD1 (5 bases). The CDR3 is made up of 13 amino acids. CDR1 and CDR2 from the germline V gene are SQVTM and ANQGSEA. V lost 4 bases and J 8 bases, leaving 14 bases between the germline ends. CDR3 sequence: CSVGDLRAEKLFF. For the CDR3, the DNA is TGCAGCGTTGGGGACTTACGGGCAGAAAAACTGTTTTTT. The whole variable domain, remainder taken from reference TRBV29-1 and TRBJ1-4, is SAVISQKPSRDICQRGTSLTIQCQVDSQVTMMFWYRQQPGQSLTLIATANQGSEATYESGFVIDKFPISRPNLTFSTLTVSNMSPEDSSIYLCSVGDLRAEKLFFGSGTQLSVL.

This clone appeared a single time. This chain uses TRBV2 with TRBJ1-1; D ambiguous. CDR1 is SNHLY, CDR2 FYNNEI, per germline. This CDR3 contains 13 residues. The ends were cut back, 8 bases at V and 1 base at J, with 11 bases in the middle. The CDR3 DNA reads TGTGCCAGCCGCCAGGAGGGGAACACTGAAGCTTTCTTT. Translated, it gives CASRQEGNTEAFF.

V gene TRBV6-1 combines with J gene TRBJ2-1, with TRBD2 matching 9 bases. Germline loops: CDR1 MNHNS, CDR2 SASEGT. V trimming: 2 bases; J trimming: 2 bases; junction bases outside the gene matches: 1. CDR3 length: 15 residues. This chain's CDR3 is CASSERLAAYNEQFF. The CDR3 region has the DNA TGTGCCAGCAGTGAACGACTAGCGGCCTACAATGAGCAGTTCTTC.

The CDR3, as DNA: TGTGCCACGGAGCGGGGGCGACAGGGGAACACTGAAGCTTTCTTT. Encoded protein: CATERGRQGNTEAFF. The chain couples TRBV30 to TRBJ1-1, with 7 bases matching TRBD1. Germline values: CDR1 GTSNPN, CDR2 SVGIG (reference sequence). CDR3 length: 15 amino acids. J lost 1 base, V lost 8 bases, and 13 bases had no gene match.

The chain joins TRBV18 to TRBJ1-1; TRBD1 agrees at 8 bases. Germline CDR1 reads KGHSH; CDR2 reads LQKENI. V lost 3 bases and J lost 4; bases outside the gene matches: 10. There are 16 residues in the CDR3. CDR3: CASSPPTGGVVTEAFF. The DNA of the CDR3 is TGTGCCAGCTCACCGCCCACAGGGGGTGTAGTCACTGAAGCTTTCTTT.

Notes on this clone: Mismatch with germline at one junction end may stem from a read error. This chain joins TRBV6-5 and TRBJ2-2; tentatively, D is TRBD1 (6 bases). CDR1 MNHEY and CDR2 SVGAGI come from the germline V gene. CDR3 length: 14 amino acids. For the CDR3, the DNA is TGTGCCATCAGTCCAACAGGGAGATCCGGGGAGCTGTTTTTT. It yields the protein CAISPTGRSGELFF.

The V call is TRBV7-8, the J call TRBJ1-2, with TRBD1 matching 9 bases. Trimming cost V 1 base and J 7 bases; bases outside gene matches: 1. Germline V lookup: CDR1 SGHVS, CDR2 FQNEAQ. The CDR3 runs 13 residues. The DNA of the CDR3 is TGTGCCAGCAGCTTAGTGGACAGGGGTGGCTACACCTTC. Protein: CASSLVDRGGYTF.

This clone was picked up one time. The chain joins TRBV7-9 to TRBJ1-2; 8 bases are a match to TRBD1. Germline CDR1 and CDR2: SEHNR and FQNEAQ (reference sequence). The CDR3 loop spans 15 amino acids. With 8 bases clipped from V and 3 bases from J, the junction kept 11 bases outside the gene matches. The DNA for the CDR3 is TGTGCCAGCGGACCCGGACAGGGTTGGGACTATGGCTACACCTTC. Amino acids: CASGPGQGWDYGYTF. The complete variable domain, with remaining parts taken from reference TRBV7-9 and TRBJ1-2, reads DTGVSQNPRHKITKRGQNVTFRCDPISEHNRLYWYRQTLGQGPEFLTYFQNEAQLEKSRLLSDRFSAERPKGSFSTLEIQRTEQGDSAMYLCASGPGQGWDYGYTFGSGTRLTVV.

Remarks on this clone: Germline is not matched at one junction end, which may reflect a read error. CDR3 loop: CASIEGQGFDYEQYF. The DNA of the CDR3 is TGTGCCAGCATTGAAGGACAGGGCTTCGACTACGAGCAGTACTTC. This chain uses TRBV6-1 with TRBJ2-7; 8 positions match TRBD1. CDR1 and CDR2 (germline): MNHNS, SASEGT. This CDR3 is built from 15 residues.

The gene calls are TRBV6-6 and TRBJ1-1; TRBD1 is a possible D gene (6 bases). The germline V and J ends were trimmed by 6 bases and 3 bases, with 14 bases remaining between them. CDR1 is MNHNY, CDR2 SVGAGI, per germline (reference sequence). The CDR3 length is 14 residues. The CDR3 DNA reads TGTGCCAGCAGACCCTCGACAGGAGACACTGAAGCTTTCTTT. Amino acid sequence: CASRPSTGDTEAFF.

The chain employs TRBV30 and TRBJ1-2; maybe TRBD1 (6 bases). Germline V CDR1 and CDR2: GTSNPN, SVGIG (reference sequence). Deletions cut 3 bases from V and 2 bases from J, with 16 bases between. This CDR3 region has 15 residues. CDR3 protein: CAWSPWAGENYGYTF. CDR3 nucleotide sequence: TGTGCCTGGAGCCCATGGGCAGGGGAAAACTATGGCTACACCTTC.

The rearrangement uses TRBV5-4 and TRBJ1-1; TRBD1 might be the D (5 bases). Germline assignment: CDR1 SGHNT and CDR2 YYREEE (reference sequence). V lost 0 bases to trimming and J lost 0 bases, with 9 bases between them. The CDR3 has 15 amino acids. DNA for the CDR3: TGTGCCAGCAGCTTGGTAGGGGCGATGAACACTGAAGCTTTCTTT. Amino acid sequence: CASSLVGAMNTEAFF.